The 27 T cell receptor beta chains reported below all come from one sample, sequenced in a study of prognosis after radiotherapy for stage I lung cancer. With two-round multiplex PCR, TCR beta CDR3 sequences were amplified from genomic DNA. First-round PCR employed TRBV- and TRBJ-specific primers for each gene. TCRdb recomputed calls from the multiplex PCR reads with MiXCR, one row per CDR3 protein. The data hold around 30,000 distinct CDR3 sequences, with around 32% observed a single time. Sequencing was performed on PBMCs, taken before or after stereotactic body radiation therapy (not recorded which). These receptor sequences come from a donor over 45 with non-small cell lung cancer.

This clonotype was counted ten times or more. The chain links TRBV20-1 to TRBJ1-2, with 8 nucleotides matching TRBD1. This CDR3 has 13 amino acids. Looked up from germline, CDR1 is DFQATT and CDR2 is SNEGSKA (reference sequence). Trimming took 2 bases from V and 7 from J; bases not matched to a gene: 6. The CDR3 DNA reads TGCAGTGCTAGAAAAGACAGGGGAGTTGGCTACACCTTC. Amino acids: CSARKDRGVGYTF.

At least ten counts were recorded for this clonotype. The chain carries TRBV29-1 and TRBJ2-1; TRBD2 agrees at 8 bases. The ends lost 2 bases at V and 4 bases at J; junction bases unmatched: 10. The CDR3 loop spans 16 amino acids. Germline V gene data show CDR1 as SQVTM and CDR2 as ANQGSEA. CDR3 residues: CSVESSSGHAYNEQFF. DNA of the CDR3: TGCAGCGTTGAATCGTCTAGCGGGCACGCATACAATGAGCAGTTCTTC.

V is TRBV9 and J is TRBJ2-3, with TRBD2 identical over 8 bases. The V and J ends lost 0 bases and 1 base, in that order; junction bases with no gene match: 4. This CDR3 is built from 16 residues. Germline CDR1 and CDR2: SGDLS and YYNGEE. The CDR3 loop reads CASSVVGGARTDTQYF. The CDR3 nucleotides are TGTGCCAGCAGCGTAGTCGGGGGGGCTCGCACAGATACGCAGTATTTT.

In regard to this clonotype: The CDR3 end shows no conserved phenylalanine or tryptophan, and so a read error is likely. The chain has TRBV6-2 or TRBV6-3 and TRBJ1-6; D is unclear. V was pared by 11 bases and J by 4 bases, with 18 bases between. The CDR3 has 15 amino acids. Germline V lookup: CDR1 MNHEY, CDR2 SVGEGT. The CDR3 region has the DNA TGTGCCGGCGCGGGCAGACACACATATAATTCACCCCTCCACCTT. This sequence encodes CAGAGRHTYNSPLHL.

This clonotype has ten or more counts. V usage is TRBV7-2 and J usage is TRBJ1-2; D unclear. The V end lost 3 bases, the J end lost 4 bases, and 21 bases lay between the germline ends. This CDR3 spans 17 amino acids. Germline loops: CDR1 SGHTA, CDR2 FQGNSA. In nucleotides, the CDR3 is TGTGCCAGCAGCTTCGATGGCGAAAGGCTCCGTGGCTATGGCTACACCTTC. Amino acid sequence: CASSFDGERLRGYGYTF. The variable domain in full, with the rest retrieved from reference TRBV7-2 and TRBJ1-2, is GAGVSQSPSNKVTEKGKDVELRCDPISGHTALYWYRQSLGQGLEFLIYFQGNSAPDKSGLPSDRFSAERTGGSVSTLTIQRTQQEDSAVYLCASSFDGERLRGYGYTFGSGTRLTVV.

The chain combines TRBV7-2 with TRBJ1-6; D unclear. The germline V gene encodes CDR1 SGHTA and CDR2 FQGNSA. This CDR3 has 15 amino acids. Trimming cost V 2 bases and J 7 bases, with 12 bases left between them. DNA of the CDR3: TGTGCCAGCAGCTTAACTGGTCAGGCCAATTCACCCCTCCACTTT. This gives the protein CASSLTGQANSPLHF.

This clonotype was observed at least ten times. The rearrangement links TRBV9 to TRBJ1-5; D possibly corresponds to TRBD1 (6 bases). CDR1 is SGDLS and CDR2 is YYNGEE in the germline V gene. This CDR3 comprises 15 residues. V lost 4 bases to trimming and J lost 5 bases, with 16 bases between them. The CDR3 DNA reads as TGTGCCAGCAGCATATCGGACAGCGCCTATCAGCCCCAGCATTTT. Encoded protein: CASSISDSAYQPQHF.

At least ten counts were recorded for this clonotype. This sequence joins TRBV6-1 and TRBJ1-2; maybe TRBD1 (5 bases). Germline CDR1 MNHNS, CDR2 SASEGT. V dropped 7 bases and J dropped 1 base, with 16 bases sitting between them. This CDR3 comprises 15 residues. The CDR3 spells CASTVGGSGNYGYTF. CDR3 nucleotides: TGTGCCAGCACTGTCGGGGGTTCTGGTAACTATGGCTACACCTTC.

The sample holds many counts of this clonotype. The chain joins TRBV7-9 to TRBJ2-5; 11 nucleotides line up with TRBD2. The germline V gene has CDR1 SEHNR and CDR2 FQNEAQ (reference sequence). This CDR3 is built from 15 residues. V dropped 5 bases and J dropped 4; count of bases not matched to a gene: 6. The CDR3 sequence is CASSPIAGGPETQYF. The CDR3, as DNA: TGTGCCAGCAGCCCAATAGCGGGGGGGCCAGAGACCCAGTACTTC.

This clonotype was counted many times. The V and J genes are TRBV18 and TRBJ2-1; D gene uncertain. The CDR3 has 14 amino acids. Trimming removed 4 bases at V and 4 bases at J, with 11 bases between. The germline V gene encodes CDR1 KGHSH and CDR2 LQKENI. CDR3 protein: CASSLSQVYNEQFF. The CDR3 region has the DNA TGTGCCAGCTCACTGTCACAAGTATACAATGAGCAGTTCTTC.

This clonotype was counted at least ten times. This chain links TRBV10-3 with TRBJ1-1; TRBD1 aligns across 9 bases. V lost 6 bases to trimming and J lost 1 base; unmatched junction nucleotides: 3. This CDR3 contains 14 residues. CDR1 is ENHRY, CDR2 SYGVKD, per germline. The CDR3 protein is CAIRGTGRNTEAFF. The CDR3 DNA reads as TGTGCCATCAGAGGGACAGGGAGGAACACTGAAGCTTTCTTT.

Regarding this clonotype: The junction departs from the called germline gene at one end, perhaps through a read error. The chain joins TRBV2 to TRBJ2-7; the D is unclear. In germline, CDR1 is SNHLY, CDR2 FYNNEI. The CDR3 is 12 residues long. Written as DNA, the CDR3 is TGTGCCAGCAGTGAAGCCCTCGGTATGCTGTCCTTC. This sequence encodes CASSEALGMLSF.

This clonotype was seen repeatedly, ten times or more. V is TRBV5-4 and J is TRBJ1-1; D call uncertain. Trimming took off 5 bases at V and 3 bases at J, with 14 bases between the two ends. The CDR3 loop spans 14 amino acids. Germline values: CDR1 SGHNT, CDR2 YYREEE (reference sequence). In DNA form, the CDR3 reads TGTGCCAGCAGATTGTTGGGGAGGGACACTGAAGCTTTCTTT. It codes for CASRLLGRDTEAFF.

Worth noting for this clonotype: One junction end disagrees with the germline gene, perhaps due to a read error. The J gene is TRBJ2-3, the V gene TRBV28; D tentatively reads TRBD1 or TRBD2 (5 bases each). CDR3 length: 16 residues. The V gene's germline CDR1 is MDHEN and CDR2 SYDVKM. CDR3 amino acids: CVSTPHGTPNTDTQYF. In nucleotides, the CDR3 is TGTGTCAGCACACCCCACGGGACCCCAAACACAGATACGCAGTATTTT.

This clonotype came up many times. The chain joins TRBV19 to TRBJ1-1; TRBD1 might be the D (5 bases). The CDR3 extends over 16 amino acids. V dropped 5 bases and J dropped 5 bases, with 21 bases sitting between them. Germline loops: CDR1 LNHDA, CDR2 SQIVND (reference sequence). The CDR3 sequence: CASSLTRGFRGTEAFF. DNA for the CDR3: TGTGCCAGTAGTCTGACGAGGGGCTTCAGAGGAACTGAAGCTTTCTTT.

This clonotype was counted ten times or more. V and J are TRBV30 and TRBJ2-7, with D tentatively TRBD1 (6 bases). Germline V CDR1 and CDR2: GTSNPN, SVGIG (reference sequence). V was cut by 0 bases and J by 10 bases, with 19 bases left in between. This CDR3 is 14 amino acids long. The CDR3: CAWSVPGQGRVQYF. CDR3 DNA sequence: TGTGCCTGGAGTGTACCGGGACAAGGAAGAGTACAGTACTTC.

Concerning this clonotype itself: A far larger clone is only one base removed, so a read error is likely. V and J are TRBV6-5 and TRBJ1-1; D is undetermined. The CDR3 extends over 13 amino acids. Germline CDR1 and CDR2: MNHEY and SVGAGI. V lost 7 bases and J 3 bases, leaving 12 bases between the germline ends. CDR3 in DNA: TGTGCCAGCATTGAAGCGTTTCACACTGAAGCTTTCTTT. Protein: CASIEAFHTEAFF.

At least ten counts were recorded for this clonotype. The gene calls are TRBV6-1 and TRBJ1-3, with TRBD1 matching 7 bases. This CDR3 contains 17 residues. The germline CDR1 and CDR2 sequences are MNHNS and SASEGT. After removal of 2 bases from V and 2 bases from J, the junction contained 9 bases not matched to a gene. CDR3: CASSERSSDRAGNTIYF. In nucleotides, the CDR3 is TGTGCCAGCAGTGAAAGGTCGTCCGACAGGGCTGGAAACACCATATATTTT.

This clonotype was counted many times. The CDR3 sequence is CASSIPRQGFQETQYF. In nucleotides, the CDR3 is TGTGCCAGCAGCATACCCCGACAGGGGTTCCAAGAGACCCAGTACTTC. The chain couples TRBV5-6 to TRBJ2-5, with 8 bases that match TRBD1. This CDR3 is 16 amino acids long. The V gene's germline CDR1 is SGHDT and CDR2 YYEEEE. After removal of 4 bases from V and 1 base from J, the junction contained 9 bases not matched to a gene.

In this sample, this clonotype turned up many times. The CDR3 region is CSARDLAGQGDSPLHF. For the CDR3, the DNA is TGCAGTGCTAGAGATCTTGCGGGACAGGGGGATTCACCCCTCCACTTT. The J gene is TRBJ1-6, the V gene TRBV20-1, with 11 nucleotides matching TRBD1. V shed 0 bases, J shed 8 bases, and the junction held 6 bases outside the gene matches. The germline V gene encodes CDR1 DFQATT and CDR2 SNEGSKA (reference sequence). The CDR3 extends over 16 amino acids.

The rearrangement joins TRBV11-2 to TRBJ2-2; D is unclear. The CDR3 covers 11 residues. V shed 8 bases and J shed 4 bases, with 5 bases lying between them. Germline assignment: CDR1 SGHAT and CDR2 FQNNGV. The CDR3 DNA sequence: TGTGCCAGCCCAGGCACCGGGGAGCTGTTTTTT. This gives the protein CASPGTGELFF.

The table lists this clonotype with many counts. The rearrangement joins TRBV20-1 to TRBJ2-2; weak D call: TRBD2 (5 bases). V was pared by 6 bases and J by 0 bases, with 11 bases between. The CDR3 length is 14 residues. Germline V gene data show CDR1 as DFQATT and CDR2 as SNEGSKA (reference sequence). The CDR3 DNA reads TGCAGTGCACCCCCGACTACGAACACCGGGGAGCTGTTTTTT. It translates to CSAPPTTNTGELFF.

The table lists this clonotype with many counts. The rearrangement uses TRBV3-1 and TRBJ2-5, with 7 bases aligning to TRBD1. Germline CDR1 reads LGHDT; CDR2 reads YNNKEL (reference sequence). This CDR3 has 13 residues. Germline trimming cut 3 bases from V and 2 bases from J; bases unmatched to any gene: 0. Here the CDR3 DNA reads TGTGCCAGCAGCCAGGGACAGCAAGAGACCCAGTACTTC. Residues: CASSQGQQETQYF.

This clonotype has at least ten counts. The rearrangement joins TRBV29-1 to TRBJ1-3; TRBD1 might be the D (5 bases). Germline V gene lookup returns CDR1 SQVTM and CDR2 ANQGSEA. V dropped 3 bases and J dropped 3 bases, with 9 bases sitting between them. CDR3 size: 13 residues. The CDR3 sequence is CSVEGGDGNTIYF. In nucleotides, the CDR3 is TGCAGCGTTGAGGGGGGTGATGGAAACACCATATATTTT.

The CDR3 spells CASSTGGRSTGELFF. CDR3 DNA: TGTGCCAGCAGCACAGGGGGCCGGAGCACCGGGGAGCTGTTTTTT. The chain links TRBV11-2 to TRBJ2-2; the match to TRBD1 covers 9 bases. The CDR3 consists of 15 residues. Germline assignment: CDR1 SGHAT and CDR2 FQNNGV. The V gene end was trimmed by 5 bases and the J gene end by 4 bases; junction bases not matched to a gene: 5.

This clonotype was seen repeatedly, ten times or more. The chain couples TRBV12-3 or TRBV12-4 to TRBJ1-5, with D perhaps TRBD1 (6 bases). Trimming stripped 3 bases from V and 7 bases from J, with 13 bases between. This CDR3 comprises 14 residues. The CDR3 here is CASSFAGAVQPQHF. The CDR3 DNA reads as TGTGCCAGCAGTTTCGCGGGGGCAGTCCAGCCCCAGCATTTT.

This clonotype was counted a single time. The chain joins TRBV20-1 to TRBJ2-1, with D perhaps being TRBD1 or TRBD2 (6 bases each). The V gene's germline CDR1 is DFQATT and CDR2 SNEGSKA (reference sequence). V was cut by 4 bases and J by 7 bases, with 14 bases left in between. The CDR3 is 13 residues long. Written as DNA, the CDR3 is TGCAGTGCTATGGTACAGGGAGGAAATGAGCAGTTCTTC. Its protein product is CSAMVQGGNEQFF.